The 2 T cell receptor beta chains below were found in one sample sequenced in a study of radiation and T cells in renal cell carcinoma. The time point: baseline pretreatment blood. Treatment reported: 15 Gy SBRT to primary tumor, nephrectomy 4 weeks later. Sequenced by immunoSEQ multiplex PCR; TCRdb stores in-frame clones only, minus some. The table records 50,000 to 75,000 clones, roughly 79% of them present only once. This sample comprised blood, obtained from a patient whose treatment included radiotherapy and nephrectomy. These receptors came from a man aged 55 to 70 with renal cell carcinoma.

This chain connects TRBV5-6 to TRBJ2-1; TRBD1 matches at 10 bases. This CDR3 contains 15 residues. J gave up 6 bases and V 1 base, and 4 bases lay outside the gene matches. CDR1 is SGHDT, CDR2 YYEEEE, per germline. CDR3: CASSLPGQGRNEQFF. The CDR3 nucleotides read TGTGCCAGCAGCTTGCCGGGACAGGGGCGCAATGAGCAGTTCTTC. The complete variable domain, with remaining parts taken from reference TRBV5-6 and TRBJ2-1, reads DAGVTQSPTHLIKTRGQQVTLRCSPKSGHDTVSWYQQALGQGPQFIFQYYEEEERQRGNFPDRFSGHQFPNYSSELNVNALLLGDSALYLCASSLPGQGRNEQFFGPGTRLTVL.

This clone came up once. The chain joins TRBV30 to TRBJ1-5, with a weak D call TRBD1 (5 bases). Trimming left V 1 base short and J 6 bases short, with 13 bases between. The CDR3 consists of 14 residues. Germline V lookup: CDR1 GTSNPN, CDR2 SVGIG (reference sequence). The CDR3 here is CAWSADSPGQPQHF. The DNA of the CDR3 is TGTGCCTGGAGTGCCGACAGCCCCGGTCAGCCCCAGCATTTT.